This TCR beta chain comes out of a study of cytomegalovirus exposure and HLA in healthy donors. The PCR used 60 Vbeta and 13 Jbeta primers. Sequenced by immunoSEQ multiplex PCR; TCRdb stores in-frame clones only, minus some. The sample yields approximately 130,000 clones, roughly 80% seen once. This clone has only one observation. CDR1 is ENHRY and CDR2 is SYGVKD in the germline V gene. The CDR3 totals 14 residues. V was clipped by 10 bases and J by 2 bases, with 16 bases between them. Sequencing was carried out using PBMCs. This TCR derives from a woman between 40 and 50 years old in good health and CMV-seronegative. V usage is TRBV10-3 and J usage is TRBJ2-3, with D maybe TRBD2 (7 bases). The CDR3 nucleotides are TGTGCCACTCGGCGGGGGCCCGACACAGATACGCAGTATTTT. Protein product: CATRRGPDTDTQYF.